This TCR beta chain was captured by sequencing in a study of patients and donors after allogeneic stem cell transplantation. TCRdb recomputed calls from the RT-PCR reads with MiXCR, one row per CDR3 protein. Of hundreds of thousands of distinct CDR3 sequences in the sample, approximately 16% were seen once. Per the germline V gene, CDR1 is SGDLS and CDR2 is YYNGEE. CDR3 size: 15 residues. Trimming shortened V by 0 bases and J by 1 base, and 10 bases separated the two germline ends. V gene TRBV9 combines with J gene TRBJ1-2; no clear D. The receptor was isolated from a human donor who was either an allogeneic HSCT recipient or a stem cell or donor lymphocyte infusion donor (not recorded which). It is not recorded whose cells these are; they may come from a transplant donor. Sequencing was carried out using blood, either unsorted or a sorted T cell fraction (not recorded which). CDR3 region: CASSVEMGVNYGYTF. The CDR3 nucleotides are TGTGCCAGCAGCGTAGAAATGGGAGTTAACTATGGCTACACCTTC.